Listed below are T cell receptor beta chains from one sample, sequenced in a study of control samples from healthy donors and cancer patients. TCRdb keeps only in-frame clones here, not all; method: immunoSEQ multiplex PCR. The sample shows about 130,000 clones, about nine tenths of them seen only once. Material for sequencing was blood. These receptors were obtained from a man aged 18 to 30 in good health. The CDR3 runs from the conserved cysteine through the conserved F or W. Fields, in order: CDR3 protein, CDR3 DNA, V gene, J gene, D gene, clone size. A D gene is named only where the DNA matches it firmly. Only some rows state a clone size, as once, few, many or a class for expanded clones.

CASSSSRGGELFF	TGTGCCAGCAGTTCATCCAGGGGCGGGGAGCTGTTTTTT	TRBV27	TRBJ2-2	-	-
CASSDRASQRNTIYF	TGTGCCAGCTCCGATAGGGCCTCCCAGCGGAACACCATATATTTT	TRBV2	TRBJ1-3	-	-
CASSSTLQGTYDGYTF	TGTGCCAGCAGCTCCACCCTACAGGGCACATATGACGGCTACACCTTC	TRBV9	TRBJ1-2	-	-
CASSFSGTGGDLGEQYF	TGTGCCAGCAGCTTTTCCGGGACAGGGGGCGATTTGGGCGAGCAGTACTTC	TRBV5-4	TRBJ2-7	TRBD1	-
CASSSPSRGTDTQYF	TGTGCCAGCAGTTCCCCCTCGAGGGGCACAGATACGCAGTATTTT	TRBV28	TRBJ2-3	-	-
CASSLRQGVTGNTIYF	TGTGCCAGCAGCTTGCGGCAGGGTGTTACTGGAAACACCATATATTTT	TRBV5-6	TRBJ1-3	-	-
CASSLKFRGYGYTF	TGTGCCAGCAGTTTAAAGTTTCGGGGTTACGGCTACACCTTC	TRBV27	TRBJ1-2	-	-
CASSMGWTGNYGYTF	TGTGCCAGTAGTATGGGGTGGACAGGGAACTATGGCTACACCTTC	TRBV19	TRBJ1-2	TRBD1	-
CASSHDRQGGYEQYF	TGCGCCAGCAGCCACGATAGACAGGGAGGCTACGAGCAGTACTTC	TRBV4-1	TRBJ2-7	-	once
CASLQGEDSPLHF	TGTGCCAGCCTACAGGGGGAGGATTCACCCCTCCACTTT	TRBV2	TRBJ1-6	TRBD1	once
CASSPSGYQETQYF	TGTGCCAGCAGCCCGTCGGGGTACCAAGAGACCCAGTACTTC	TRBV7-2	TRBJ2-5	-	-
CATTGGSSYNEQFF	TGTGCCACGACAGGTGGATCCTCCTACAATGAGCAGTTCTTC	TRBV18	TRBJ2-1	-	-
CASSVGGSSHEQFF	TGTGCCAGCAGCGTAGGAGGTAGCAGTCATGAGCAGTTCTTC	TRBV9	TRBJ2-1	-	-
CASSIDQGGEAFF	TGTGCCAGTAGTATAGATCAGGGAGGGGAAGCTTTCTTT	TRBV19	TRBJ1-1	-	-
CASSQAGNLYEQYF	TGTGCCAGCAGCCAAGCCGGGAATCTCTACGAGCAGTACTTC	TRBV3-1/TRBV3-2	TRBJ2-7	-	-
CASSLGSGDTDTQYF	TGTGCCAGCAGTTTAGGTAGCGGGGACACAGATACGCAGTATTTT	TRBV27	TRBJ2-3	TRBD2	-
CASSVGADNSPLHF	TGTGCCAGCAGCGTAGGGGCGGACAATTCACCCCTCCACTTT	TRBV9	TRBJ1-6	-	-